The clone carrying this TCR beta chain was counted once. Germline V CDR1 and CDR2: GTSNPN, SVGIG (reference sequence). The CDR3 loop spans 13 amino acids. V was trimmed by 7 bases and J by 5 bases, leaving 14 bases between them. TCRdb's table, derived via immunoSEQ multiplex PCR, lists solely in-frame clones and lacks some. Among around 320,000 clones, 90% were seen once, and the ten largest hold 3% to 5%. This entry is derived from a study of blood T cell repertoires in COVID-19. On the study more broadly: T cells, B-cell-depleted T cells, or PBMCs provided the cDNA or gDNA that served as material.

Sequencing used PBMCs or T cells enriched from blood (not recorded which). This chain connects TRBV30 to TRBJ1-4; D call uncertain. The receptor comes from a woman under 40 who had been exposed to COVID-19. CDR3 residues: CASSRDLNEKLFF. As DNA, the CDR3 is TGTGCCTCTAGCCGCGACCTGAATGAAAAACTGTTTTTT.